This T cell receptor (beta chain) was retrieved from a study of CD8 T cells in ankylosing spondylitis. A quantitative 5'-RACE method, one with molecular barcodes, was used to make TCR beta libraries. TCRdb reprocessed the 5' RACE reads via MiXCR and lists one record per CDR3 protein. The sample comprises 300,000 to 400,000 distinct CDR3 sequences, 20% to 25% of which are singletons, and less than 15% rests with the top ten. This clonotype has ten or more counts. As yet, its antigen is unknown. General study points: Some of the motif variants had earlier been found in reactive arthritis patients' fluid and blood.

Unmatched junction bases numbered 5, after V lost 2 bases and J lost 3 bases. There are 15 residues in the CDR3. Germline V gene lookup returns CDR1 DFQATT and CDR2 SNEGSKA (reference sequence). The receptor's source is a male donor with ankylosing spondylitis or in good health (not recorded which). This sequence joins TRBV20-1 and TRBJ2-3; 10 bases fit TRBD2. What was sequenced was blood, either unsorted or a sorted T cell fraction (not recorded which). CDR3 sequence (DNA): TGCAGTGCTAGAAAGCTAGCGGGAGATACAGATACGCAGTATTTT. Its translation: CSARKLAGDTDTQYF.